This T cell receptor (beta chain) was profiled in a study of blood T cell repertoires in COVID-19. Across the whole study: Material from acute and convalescent COVID-19 was sourced from the United States, Italy and Spain. Sample material is recorded as cDNA or gDNA derived from T cells, B-cell-depleted T cells, or PBMCs.

Germline V gives CDR1 SGHNT, CDR2 YYREEE (reference sequence). J was trimmed by 6 bases and V by 6 bases; bases with no gene match: 5. This CDR3 spans 14 amino acids. Source study methods: Amplification with reference gene primers provided the estimates of nucleated cell counts. Libraries were prepared by immunoSEQ multiplex PCR; TCRdb keeps only in-frame clonotypes and omits some of them. That table furnishes V, J and clone size, whereas the DNA furnished D and trimming. The top ten clones hold 22% of a sample with about 83,000 clones, around 83% of them seen once. The V gene is TRBV5-4, the J gene TRBJ2-1, with TRBD2 identical over 11 bases. The receptor was derived from a woman older than 75 in a cohort sampled during active or convalescent COVID-19. Sequences were obtained from peripheral blood. CDR3 loop: CASTTSGGRNEQFF. As DNA, the CDR3 is TGTGCCAGCACTACTAGCGGGGGACGCAATGAGCAGTTCTTC.